Below, 2 T cell receptor beta chains from the same sample are listed, as sequenced in a study of response to subunit inactivated influenza vaccine. One entry per CDR3 protein results from TCRdb running MiXCR on the RT-PCR reads. The sample yields 450,000 to 700,000 distinct CDR3 sequences, less than 15% seen once. Sequenced here: PBMCs from blood, sampled roughly 12 days after vaccination. The receptors come from a man aged 50 or older who received an inactivated influenza vaccine.

This chain connects TRBV4-3 to TRBJ2-7; possibly TRBD2 for D (6 bases). CDR3 length: 13 residues. V was pared by 0 bases and J by 5 bases, with 8 bases between. Germline assignment: CDR1 LGHNA and CDR2 YSLEER. CDR3 region: CASSQEGGNEQYF. The CDR3, as DNA: TGCGCCAGCAGCCAAGAGGGAGGAAACGAGCAGTACTTC.

J is TRBJ2-7 and V is TRBV11-2, with TRBD2 matching 10 bases. Per the germline V gene, CDR1 is SGHAT and CDR2 is FQNNGV. J was trimmed by 2 bases and V by 3 bases; bases with no gene match: 4. The CDR3 loop spans 15 amino acids. DNA for the CDR3: TGTGCCAGCAGCTTGGCTAGCGGGGGAACCTACGAGCAGTACTTC. This gives the protein CASSLASGGTYEQYF.